The 26 T cell receptor beta chains below come from one sample, sequenced in a study of T cells in Graves' hyperthyroidism and ophthalmopathy. What was amplified from RNA transcripts were TCR beta CDR3 regions. First-round RT-PCR targeting the TCR CDR3 was performed with the HTBI primer set. Using its own MiXCR run on the multiplex PCR reads, TCRdb lists one record per CDR3 protein. The sample shows about 680,000 distinct CDR3 sequences, over 35% of them seen only once. Sequenced: blood. The receptor set was obtained from a woman aged 40 to 49 with Graves' hyperthyroidism.

The rearrangement links TRBV6-1 to TRBJ1-4; D uncertain. Germline values: CDR1 MNHNS, CDR2 SASEGT. V was cut by 6 bases and J by 6 bases, with 26 bases left in between. The CDR3 totals 18 residues. The CDR3 region has the DNA TGTGCCAGCAGCGAACCGGGAAGGGTGTCAGTGATTCATGAAAAACTGTTTTTT. Protein product: CASSEPGRVSVIHEKLFF.

This clonotype was detected many times. The rearrangement joins TRBV6-4 to TRBJ1-2, with D perhaps matching TRBD1 (5 bases). The germline CDR1 and CDR2 sequences are MRHNA and SNTAGT. This CDR3 contains 12 residues. Trimming stripped 2 bases from V and 6 bases from J, with 7 bases between. Here the CDR3 reads CASSDRDHGYTF. CDR3 DNA: TGTGCCAGCAGTGACAGGGACCATGGCTACACCTTC.

This chain links TRBV7-2 with TRBJ2-2; D may be TRBD1 or TRBD2 (5 bases each). The germline gives CDR1 SGHTA, CDR2 FQGNSA. Trimming took off 7 bases at V and 0 bases at J, with 15 bases between the two ends. The CDR3 length is 16 residues. In DNA, the CDR3 is TGTGCCAGCACCTCCACCGGGACGGCGAACACCGGGGAGCTGTTTTTT. Its protein is CASTSTGTANTGELFF.

CDR3 loop: CASRGDRGGRQLFF. The CDR3 DNA reads TGTGCCAGCCGGGGGGACAGGGGAGGAAGGCAACTGTTTTTT. The chain joins TRBV6-6 to TRBJ1-4, with TRBD1 identical over 10 bases. CDR1 and CDR2 from the germline V gene are MNHNY and SVGAGI (reference sequence). Losses at the gene ends were 8 bases for V and 12 bases for J; bases not matched to a gene: 12. The CDR3 extends over 14 amino acids.

The J gene is TRBJ2-7, the V gene TRBV5-6; no reliable D call. The CDR3 covers 15 residues. Between the trimmed V and J ends, which lost 4 bases and 3 bases, there was a span of 17 bases. Germline V lookup: CDR1 SGHDT, CDR2 YYEEEE. The CDR3 region has the DNA TGTGCCAGCAGCAAGGTTCCACCGAAACTCTACGAGCAGTACTTC. This codes for CASSKVPPKLYEQYF.

Concerning this clonotype itself: A much larger clone is a single base away; this may be a read error. This sequence joins TRBV7-3 and TRBJ2-2, with D perhaps being TRBD1 or TRBD2 (5 bases each). The CDR3 spans 14 residues. Germline V gene lookup returns CDR1 SGHTA and CDR2 FQGTGA. The CDR3 spells CAGSAGSHTGELFF. The CDR3 bases are TGTGCCGGCAGCGCAGGGAGTCACACCGGGGAGCTGTTTTTT.

This clonotype came up many times. The gene calls are TRBV20-1 and TRBJ1-6; D is unresolved. The CDR3 is made up of 12 amino acids. Germline V lookup: CDR1 DFQATT, CDR2 SNEGSKA (reference sequence). Between the trimmed V and J ends, which lost 7 bases and 5 bases, there was a span of 9 bases. CDR3: CSGRLNNSPLHF. CDR3 nucleotides: TGCAGTGGACGGCTCAATAATTCACCCCTCCACTTT.

The chain recombines TRBV2 with TRBJ2-7, with a tentative D call TRBD2 (5 bases). The germline V gene encodes CDR1 SNHLY and CDR2 FYNNEI. The germline V and J ends were trimmed by 5 bases and 7 bases, with 18 bases remaining between them. The CDR3 contains 14 residues. The CDR3 DNA sequence: TGTGCCAGCAGTCCCATAAGCGGAGCCCTAGAGCAGTACTTC. Its protein is CASSPISGALEQYF. The entire variable domain, with the rest obtained from reference TRBV2 and TRBJ2-7, is as follows: EPEVTQTPSHQVTQMGQEVILRCVPISNHLYFYWYRQILGQKVEFLVSFYNNEISEKSEIFDDQFSVERPDGSNFTLKIRSTKLEDSAMYFCASSPISGALEQYFGPGTRLTVT.

On this clonotype itself: At one boundary the junction diverges from the germline segment, which might be a read error. The rearrangement uses TRBV7-2 and TRBJ2-5, with D perhaps matching TRBD1 (5 bases). Germline V lookup: CDR1 SGHTA, CDR2 FQGNSA. The CDR3 extends over 15 amino acids. CDR3 in amino acids: CASSYRPADQGTQYF. CDR3 sequence (DNA): TGTGCCAGCAGCTACAGGCCGGCGGACCAAGGGACCCAGTACTTC. Together with reference TRBV7-2 and TRBJ2-5, the CDR3 gives the full variable domain: GAGVSQSPSNKVTEKGKDVELRCDPISGHTALYWYRQSLGQGLEFLIYFQGNSAPDKSGLPSDRFSAERTGGSVSTLTIQRTQQEDSAVYLCASSYRPADQGTQYFGPGTRLLVL.

The chain links TRBV19 to TRBJ2-3; 10 bases map to TRBD2. CDR3 length: 16 residues. Per the germline V gene, CDR1 is LNHDA and CDR2 is SQIVND (reference sequence). V gave up 5 bases and J gave up 3 bases; unmatched junction bases: 8. CDR3 residues: CASSSRTSGRTDTQYF. CDR3 nucleotides: TGTGCCAGTAGTTCACGGACTAGCGGTCGGACAGATACGCAGTATTTT.

This chain joins TRBV9 and TRBJ1-4; no firm D call. The CDR3 runs to 15 residues. Per the germline V gene, CDR1 is SGDLS and CDR2 is YYNGEE. Trimming pared 4 bases from V and 2 bases from J, leaving 12 bases between. The CDR3 DNA is TGTGCCAGCAGCCCCCTAGCAATTACTAATGAAAAACTGTTTTTT. Its protein product is CASSPLAITNEKLFF.

This clonotype was counted between two and nine times. The chain combines TRBV7-9 with TRBJ2-2; 9 nucleotides match TRBD1. Trimming took 2 bases from V and 8 from J; bases not matched to a gene: 9. Germline V gives CDR1 SEHNR, CDR2 FQNEAQ (reference sequence). The CDR3 sequence is 16 residues long. The CDR3 DNA sequence: TGTGCCAGCAGCTTACGTGGGGACAGGGTGAAAGGGGAGCTGTTTTTT. Translated: CASSLRGDRVKGELFF.

Many counts were recorded for this clonotype. This chain connects TRBV19 to TRBJ1-1; D possibly corresponds to TRBD1 (6 bases). The germline gives CDR1 LNHDA, CDR2 SQIVND (reference sequence). Deletions cut 6 bases from V and 3 bases from J, with 11 bases between. The CDR3 covers 13 residues. The CDR3 loop is CASRGAGYTEAFF. In DNA form, the CDR3 reads TGTGCCAGTAGGGGGGCAGGGTACACTGAAGCTTTCTTT.

This clonotype has ten or more counts. The chain recombines TRBV20-1 with TRBJ1-6; no reliable D call. The CDR3 loop spans 13 amino acids. The germline V gene encodes CDR1 DFQATT and CDR2 SNEGSKA (reference sequence). Trimming stripped 4 bases from V and 13 bases from J, with 17 bases between. Here the CDR3 DNA reads TGCAGTGCTACTGATTACCCGGATCGTCCCCTCCACTTT. This encodes CSATDYPDRPLHF.

Details on this clonotype: A much larger clone lies one base from this, so it may be a read error. The chain recombines TRBV10-3 with TRBJ1-6; weak D call: TRBD1 (6 bases). Germline-derived CDR1 and CDR2 are ENHRY and SYGVKD. V lost 6 bases, J lost 10 bases, and 13 bases lay in between. This CDR3 spans 13 amino acids. CDR3 residues: CAISLKGQSPLHF. CDR3 sequence (DNA): TGTGCCATCAGCCTAAAGGGACAATCACCCCTCCACTTT.

The chain uses TRBV24-1 and TRBJ1-2; D remains unclear. V lost 11 bases and J 0 bases, leaving 18 bases between the germline ends. CDR1 KGHDR and CDR2 SFDVKD come from the germline V gene. This CDR3 has 15 amino acids. CDR3 DNA: TGTGCCAGCAGGCCTTCGCGAGACTCTAACTATGGCTACACCTTC. Translating gives CASRPSRDSNYGYTF.

At least ten counts were recorded for this clonotype. This chain connects TRBV2 to TRBJ1-5; no clear D. Germline CDR1 reads SNHLY; CDR2 reads FYNNEI. CDR3 length: 13 amino acids. V lost 7 bases and J lost 6, with 13 bases in between. CDR3 bases: TGTGCCAGCAATGGAGGATCGAGTCAGCCCCAGCATTTT. Its translation: CASNGGSSQPQHF.

This chain joins TRBV7-2 and TRBJ2-5; the match to TRBD2 covers 7 bases. In germline, CDR1 is SGHTA, CDR2 FQGNSA. The CDR3 is 14 amino acids. After removal of 5 bases from V and 8 bases from J, the junction contained 11 bases not matched to a gene. CDR3 DNA: TGTGCCAGCAGCCCGTGGGCGGGAGACTTAACCCAGTACTTC. The encoded protein is CASSPWAGDLTQYF.

This clonotype was observed a handful of times. This chain uses TRBV11-2 with TRBJ2-5; perhaps TRBD1 as D (6 bases). V gave up 5 bases and J gave up 4 bases, with 17 bases separating them. Per germline, CDR1 SGHAT and CDR2 FQNNGV. The CDR3 length is 15 residues. The CDR3 loop reads CASSLGHSSGETQYF. Here the CDR3 DNA reads TGTGCCAGCAGCCTGGGACACTCAAGCGGAGAGACCCAGTACTTC.

This clonotype has only one observation. V and J are TRBV24-1 and TRBJ2-5; TRBD1 matches at 9 bases. V was clipped by 2 bases and J by 5 bases; unmatched bases: 14. CDR1 is KGHDR, CDR2 SFDVKD, per germline. This CDR3 has 18 residues. The CDR3 region has the DNA TGTGCCACCAGTGATTCACCGGGACAGGGACGATCTCCGGAGACCCAGTACTTC. It codes for CATSDSPGQGRSPETQYF.

This clonotype appeared a few times. In nucleotides, the CDR3 is TGTGCCAGCAGTTACGGTACAGGGCAGGTCTACGAGCAGTACTTC. This encodes CASSYGTGQVYEQYF. The rearrangement joins TRBV6-5 to TRBJ2-7, with D possibly TRBD1 on 6 matching bases. The CDR3 loop spans 15 amino acids. CDR1 and CDR2 (germline): MNHEY, SVGAGI. V was shortened by 2 bases and J by 3 bases, with 14 bases between the two germline ends.

The chain is built from TRBV20-1 and TRBJ1-1; maybe TRBD1 (5 bases). The V and J ends lost 6 bases and 7 bases respectively, with 12 bases between them. In germline, CDR1 is DFQATT, CDR2 SNEGSKA (reference sequence). The CDR3 covers 11 residues. The CDR3 sequence is CSASRGIEAFF. CDR3 sequence (DNA): TGCAGTGCCTCGCGGGGGATTGAAGCTTTCTTT.

The rearrangement uses TRBV13 and TRBJ2-6; D possibly corresponds to TRBD2 (5 bases). V was shortened by 6 bases and J by 0 bases, with 18 bases between the two germline ends. The CDR3 is 18 amino acids. The V gene's germline CDR1 is PRHDT and CDR2 FYEKMQ (reference sequence). CDR3 nucleotides: TGTGCCAGCAGTTACTCGAGTACCGGGAACTCTGGGGCCAACGTCCTGACTTTC. It encodes CASSYSSTGNSGANVLTF. The full variable domain, rest sourced from reference TRBV13 and TRBJ2-6, is AAGVIQSPRHLIKEKRETATLKCYPIPRHDTVYWYQQGPGQDPQFLISFYEKMQSDKGSIPDRFSAQQFSDYHSELNMSSLELGDSALYFCASSYSSTGNSGANVLTFGAGSRLTVL.

This clonotype was observed a handful of times. The V call is TRBV29-1, the J call TRBJ1-2; D unresolved. The CDR3 is 13 residues long. V shed 3 bases and J shed 0 bases, with 8 bases lying between them. CDR1 is SQVTM, CDR2 ANQGSEA, per germline. The CDR3 sequence is CSVEGTANYGYTF. CDR3 sequence (DNA): TGCAGCGTTGAGGGAACAGCTAACTATGGCTACACCTTC.

Remarks on this clonotype: The junction departs from germline at one end; a sequencing error may be responsible. The chain has TRBV9 and TRBJ1-3; D unresolved. Germline CDR1 reads SGDLS; CDR2 reads YYNGEE. CDR3 length: 14 amino acids. CDR3 loop: CAGSGPIGPNTIYF. CDR3 bases: TGTGCCGGCAGCGGACCCATCGGCCCGAACACCATATATTTT.

The CDR3 region has the DNA TGTGCCACCAGCAGACAGGGCTCTACTTATAATTCACCCCTCCACTTT. As protein: CATSRQGSTYNSPLHF. The V gene is TRBV15, the J gene TRBJ1-6, with a possible D match to TRBD1 (5 bases). V was clipped by 2 bases and J by 4 bases, with 12 bases between them. Germline V CDR1 and CDR2: LNHNV, YYDKDF (reference sequence). CDR3 size: 16 residues.